The present entry profiles one TCR beta chain with its context. What it binds is not known. This sample is drawn from a study of cytomegalovirus exposure and HLA in healthy donors. Study details: Researchers previously reported finding 100 million or so unique TCR beta sequences from roughly 200 million T cells. Broader study findings: The productive fraction for most TCR beta V segments was about 90% or about 30% in an earlier analysis. Looking again later, the authors saw that most CMV-associated TCR beta chains seemed HLA-restricted.

This CDR3 is built from 14 residues. Trimming pared 1 base from V and 6 bases from J, leaving 12 bases between. From germline, CDR1 is SGHNT and CDR2 YYREEE (reference sequence). This PCR relied on a set of 60 Vbeta primers and 13 Jbeta primers. This table comes from immunoSEQ multiplex PCR, and its TCRdb copy is limited to in-frame clones, with some not included. The data hold about 200,000 clones, with about 80% observed a single time. The source of this sequence is a girl under 18 in good health and CMV-seronegative. Source material: PBMCs. V and J are TRBV5-4 and TRBJ2-3; D perhaps matches TRBD2 (5 bases). The CDR3 loop reads CASSLTSLVDTQYF. The CDR3 DNA is TGTGCCAGCAGCTTGACTAGTTTAGTCGATACGCAGTATTTT.